This TCR beta chain was identified during a study of T cell repertoires in cytomegalovirus infection. MiXCR was run by TCRdb on the reads, yielding one entry per CDR3 protein. The sample gives around 340,000 distinct CDR3 sequences, just under 30% of which show up once; 15% to 20% is in the top ten. This CDR3 is built from 19 residues. Germline V gene lookup returns CDR1 SGHTA and CDR2 FQGTGA. V shed 3 bases and J shed 0 bases, with 22 bases lying between them. As to this clonotype: Its antigen is currently unknown.

The sequence came from a human donor in good health (CMV status not recorded). Some clones in this sample may be carry-over from other donors' samples. Sequenced here: cultured PBMCs, sampled from culture after CMV antigen stimulation. V and J are TRBV7-3 and TRBJ2-3; TRBD1 is a possible D gene (5 bases). The CDR3 DNA is TGTGCCAGCAGCTTCCTAGGTGGGGCTGAATTCTTAAGCACAGATACGCAGTATTTT. It is translated as CASSFLGGAEFLSTDTQYF.